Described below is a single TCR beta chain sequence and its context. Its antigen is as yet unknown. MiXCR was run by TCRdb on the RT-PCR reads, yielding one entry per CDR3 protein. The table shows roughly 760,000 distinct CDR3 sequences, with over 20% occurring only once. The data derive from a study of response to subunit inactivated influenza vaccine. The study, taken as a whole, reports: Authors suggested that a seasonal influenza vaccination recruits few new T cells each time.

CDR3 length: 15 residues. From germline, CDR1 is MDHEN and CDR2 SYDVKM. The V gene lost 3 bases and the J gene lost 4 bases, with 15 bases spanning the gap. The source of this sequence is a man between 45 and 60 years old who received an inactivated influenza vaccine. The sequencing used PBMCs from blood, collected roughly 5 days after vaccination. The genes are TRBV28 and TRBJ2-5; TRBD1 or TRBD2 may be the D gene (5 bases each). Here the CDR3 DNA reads TGTGCCAGCAGTTTTTCCGCCGGGGCCGTAGAGACCCAGTACTTC. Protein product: CASSFSAGAVETQYF.